The next 18 T cell receptor beta chains were all read from a single sample in a study of preoperative IRX-2 immunotherapy in early breast cancer. Treatment in this sample: preoperative locoregional IRX-2 cytokine immunotherapy. TCRdb's copy holds only in-frame clones and misses some; the assay was immunoSEQ multiplex PCR. The sample contains about 23,000 clones, 95% of which appear only once. The sample consisted of tumor tissue, taken after IRX-2 immunotherapy. The receptors were sampled from a human donor with breast cancer.

This chain uses TRBV6-5 with TRBJ2-7; tentatively, D is TRBD1 (6 bases). Germline V lookup: CDR1 MNHEY, CDR2 SVGAGI. This CDR3 is 15 amino acids long. Trimming left V 8 bases short and J 2 bases short, with 19 bases between. For the CDR3, the DNA is TGTGCCAGCTGTCCTAAACGACAGGCAACCTACGAGCAGTACTTC. Its protein product is CASCPKRQATYEQYF.

CDR3 sequence reads: CASSLMDGGPYEQYF. In DNA form, the CDR3 reads TGTGCCAGCAGCTTAATGGACGGGGGGCCCTACGAGCAGTACTTC. This rearrangement joins TRBV7-3 to TRBJ2-7, with D possibly being TRBD2 (7 bases). V lost 1 base and J lost 2, with 12 bases in between. CDR3 size: 15 residues. CDR1 and CDR2 from the germline V gene are SGHTA and FQGTGA.

J is TRBJ1-5 and V is TRBV2, with unresolved D. This CDR3 spans 12 amino acids. Germline V gives CDR1 SNHLY, CDR2 FYNNEI. Trimming took 6 bases from V and 7 from J, leaving 10 bases between them. This CDR3 is CASRSGGQPQHF. CDR3 DNA sequence: TGTGCCAGCAGATCGGGTGGGCAGCCCCAGCATTTT. Drawing the rest from reference TRBV2 and TRBJ1-5, the complete variable domain is EPEVTQTPSHQVTQMGQEVILRCVPISNHLYFYWYRQILGQKVEFLVSFYNNEISEKSEIFDDQFSVERPDGSNFTLKIRSTKLEDSAMYFCASRSGGQPQHFGDGTRLSIL.

This chain uses TRBV13 with TRBJ2-7; 8 nucleotides line up with TRBD2. The trim removed 5 bases at V and 2 bases at J, leaving 8 bases unmatched. Per germline, CDR1 PRHDT and CDR2 FYEKMQ (reference sequence). CDR3 length: 15 residues. The CDR3 DNA reads TGTGCCAGCAGCCCGCGGGGGGCTGGGCCCTACGAGCAGTACTTC. This translates into CASSPRGAGPYEQYF.

J is TRBJ2-1 and V is TRBV6-5; TRBD2 aligns across 11 bases. V was clipped by 7 bases and J by 5 bases; unmatched bases: 7. CDR1 and CDR2 from the germline V gene are MNHEY and SVGAGI. The CDR3 is made up of 15 amino acids. In nucleotides, the CDR3 is TGTGCCAGCACCCTAGGGACTAGCGGTAACAATGAGCAGTTCTTC. Its translation: CASTLGTSGNNEQFF.

V gene TRBV7-9 combines with J gene TRBJ1-2; perhaps TRBD1 as D (6 bases). CDR3 length equals 16 residues. Trimming left V 4 bases short and J 8 bases short, with 23 bases between. Germline CDR1 is SEHNR and CDR2 is FQNEAQ (reference sequence). The CDR3 nucleotides read TGTGCCAGCAGCTCCATAGTGACAGGCTCTTCTCTAGGCTACACCTTC. It codes for CASSSIVTGSSLGYTF. The complete variable domain, with remaining parts taken from reference TRBV7-9 and TRBJ1-2, reads DTGVSQNPRHKITKRGQNVTFRCDPISEHNRLYWYRQTLGQGPEFLTYFQNEAQLEKSRLLSDRFSAERPKGSFSTLEIQRTEQGDSAMYLCASSSIVTGSSLGYTFGSGTRLTVV.

V and J are TRBV4-1 and TRBJ2-2; 8 nucleotides agree with TRBD1. Looked up from germline, CDR1 is MGHRA and CDR2 is YSYEKL. With V trimmed by 5 bases and J by 4 bases, 15 bases remained unmatched. The CDR3 contains 18 residues. CDR3 sequence reads: CASSRTPTGTGATGELFF. Here the CDR3 DNA reads TGCGCCAGCAGCAGAACACCTACCGGGACAGGAGCCACCGGGGAGCTGTTTTTT.

V usage is TRBV6-1 and J usage is TRBJ2-1; no definite D call. Between the trimmed V and J ends, which lost 4 bases and 8 bases, there was a span of 6 bases. CDR3 size: 11 residues. In germline, CDR1 is MNHNS, CDR2 SASEGT. CDR3 in amino acids: CASSGPDEQFF. For the CDR3, the DNA is TGTGCCAGCAGTGGACCCGATGAGCAGTTCTTC.

The genes are TRBV6-1 and TRBJ2-7, with no clear D. This CDR3 has 11 residues. Germline CDR1 is MNHNS and CDR2 is SASEGT. V dropped 6 bases and J dropped 1 base, with 4 bases sitting between them. Here the CDR3 DNA reads TGTGCCAGCAGATCGTCCTACGAGCAGTACTTC. Its translation is CASRSSYEQYF.

This clone was seen a single time. The V gene is TRBV7-2, the J gene TRBJ2-7; 10 bases map to TRBD1. Unmatched junction bases numbered 4, after V lost 2 bases and J lost 3 bases. This CDR3 contains 15 residues. The germline CDR1 and CDR2 sequences are SGHTA and FQGNSA. The CDR3 nucleotides are TGTGCCAGCAGCTTACTCCGGACAGGGGGCTACGAGCAGTACTTC. Amino acids: CASSLLRTGGYEQYF.

The chain is built from TRBV9 and TRBJ1-3; no clear D gene. CDR3 length: 13 residues. The V and J ends lost 6 bases and 2 bases respectively, with 9 bases between them. Germline V gene data show CDR1 as SGDLS and CDR2 as YYNGEE. In DNA, the CDR3 is TGTGCCAGCACGAACATTGCTGGAAACACCATATATTTT. Translating it yields CASTNIAGNTIYF.

The chain links TRBV11-2 to TRBJ2-4, with 9 bases that match TRBD1. The CDR3 covers 16 residues. CDR1 and CDR2 from the germline V gene are SGHAT and FQNNGV. V shed 2 bases, J shed 13 bases, and the junction held 15 bases outside the gene matches. This CDR3 is CASSLLSGQGSHTQYF. The DNA for the CDR3 is TGTGCCAGCAGCTTACTATCCGGACAGGGGTCGCACACCCAGTACTTC.

The chain uses TRBV6-4 and TRBJ1-2; perhaps TRBD1 as D (6 bases). V dropped 0 bases and J dropped 5 bases, with 16 bases sitting between them. The CDR3 extends over 16 amino acids. From germline, CDR1 is MRHNA and CDR2 SNTAGT. This chain's CDR3 is CASSDSQGRGVYGYTF. Here the CDR3 DNA reads TGTGCCAGCAGTGACTCGCAGGGGAGGGGTGTATATGGCTACACCTTC.

This clone showed up just once. The genes are TRBV6-4 and TRBJ1-1; D gene unclear. Germline CDR1 reads MRHNA; CDR2 reads SNTAGT. Trimming shortened V by 6 bases and J by 0 bases, and 8 bases separated the two germline ends. This CDR3 region has 13 residues. This CDR3 reads CASSLSLNTEAFF. CDR3 sequence (DNA): TGTGCCAGCAGCCTATCATTGAACACTGAAGCTTTCTTT.

V usage is TRBV28 and J usage is TRBJ1-2; D remains ambiguous. Trimming pared 7 bases from V and 5 bases from J, leaving 17 bases between. CDR1 and CDR2 (germline): MDHEN, SYDVKM. The CDR3 extends over 14 amino acids. The DNA of the CDR3 is TGTGCCAGCACCCTAAAATTACTGGCGTATGGCTACACCTTC. It specifies CASTLKLLAYGYTF.

CDR3 bases: TGTGCCAGCAGCGTAAGGGGGACAGGGGTCTCACCCCTCCACTTT. This gives the protein CASSVRGTGVSPLHF. The chain links TRBV9 to TRBJ1-6; the match to TRBD1 covers 10 bases. From germline, CDR1 is SGDLS and CDR2 YYNGEE. The CDR3 has 15 amino acids. Trimming removed 1 base from V and 10 bases from J; junction bases left unmatched: 5.

The J gene is TRBJ2-5, the V gene TRBV6-4, with D possibly matching TRBD2 (7 bases). Germline lookup yields CDR1 MRHNA and CDR2 SNTAGT. V lost 1 base and J lost 4, with 13 bases in between. The CDR3 runs to 15 residues. As DNA, the CDR3 is TGTGCCAGCAGTGACTTGTGGGGGGGCGTAGAGACCCAGTACTTC. It encodes CASSDLWGGVETQYF.

The genes are TRBV19 and TRBJ1-1; D remains ambiguous. Germline V gene data show CDR1 as LNHDA and CDR2 as SQIVND (reference sequence). V was clipped by 5 bases and J by 5 bases, with 15 bases between them. The CDR3 sequence is 14 residues long. This CDR3 reads CASSFTGRRTEAFF. The CDR3 DNA follows: TGTGCCAGTAGTTTTACCGGACGGCGGACTGAAGCTTTCTTT.